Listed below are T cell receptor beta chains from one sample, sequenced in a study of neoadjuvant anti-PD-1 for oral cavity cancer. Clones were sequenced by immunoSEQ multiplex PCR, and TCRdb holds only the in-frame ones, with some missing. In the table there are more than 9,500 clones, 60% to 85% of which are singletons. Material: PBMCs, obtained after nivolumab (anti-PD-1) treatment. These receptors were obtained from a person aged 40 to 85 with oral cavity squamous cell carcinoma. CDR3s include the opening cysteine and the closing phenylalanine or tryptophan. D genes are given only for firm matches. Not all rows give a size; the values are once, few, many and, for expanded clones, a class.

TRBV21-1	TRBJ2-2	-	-	CASSKELGTVNTGELFF	TGTGCCAGCAGCAAAGAGTTGGGGACAGTGAACACCGGGGAGCTGTTTTTT
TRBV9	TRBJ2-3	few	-	CASSPTFGLDTQYF	TGTGCCAGCAGCCCAACGTTCGGGCTAGATACGCAGTATTTT
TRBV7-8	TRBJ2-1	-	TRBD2	CASSKTSGEQFF	TGTGCCAGCAGCAAAACTAGCGGTGAGCAGTTCTTC
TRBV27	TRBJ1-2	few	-	CASRVRAGVGYTF	TGTGCCAGCAGGGTCAGGGCAGGGGTAGGCTACACCTTC
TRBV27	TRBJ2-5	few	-	CASKSGGQAIQETQYF	TGTGCCAGCAAATCGGGGGGACAGGCCATACAAGAGACCCAGTACTTC
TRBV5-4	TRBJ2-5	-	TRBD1	CASSNRDSSGTQYF	TGTGCCAGCAGCAACCGGGACAGCTCTGGTACCCAGTACTTC
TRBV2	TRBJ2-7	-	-	CATAGGGTYEQYF	TGTGCCACCGCCGGTGGCGGAACCTACGAGCAGTACTTC
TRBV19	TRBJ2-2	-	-	CASSNAGENTGELFF	TGTGCCAGTAGCAACGCAGGGGAGAACACCGGGGAGCTGTTTTTT
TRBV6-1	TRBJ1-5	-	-	CASSEGAQPQHF	TGTGCCAGCAGTGAGGGAGCTCAGCCCCAGCATTTT
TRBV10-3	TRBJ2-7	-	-	CAISEPSSDEQYF	TGTGCCATCAGTGAGCCCTCCAGCGACGAGCAGTACTTC
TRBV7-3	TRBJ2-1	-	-	CASSSNRLEGNEQFF	TGTGCCAGCAGCTCTAACCGCCTAGAGGGGAATGAGCAGTTCTTC
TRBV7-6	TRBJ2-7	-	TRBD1	CASSFRQGGHEQYF	TGTGCCAGCAGCTTCCGACAGGGGGGTCACGAGCAGTACTTC
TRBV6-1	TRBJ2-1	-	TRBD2	CASSLAGGTYNEQFF	TGTGCCAGCAGTTTAGCGGGAGGAACCTACAATGAGCAGTTCTTC
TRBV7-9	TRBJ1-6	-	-	CASSSRVSPLHF	TGTGCCAGCAGCTCCCGTGTTTCACCCCTCCACTTT
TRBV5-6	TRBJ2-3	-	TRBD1	CASSPYGTDLFTDTQYF	TGTGCCAGCAGTCCCTACGGGACAGATTTGTTCACAGATACGCAGTATTTT
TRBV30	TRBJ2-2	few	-	CAWSGNDAGELFF	TGTGCCTGGAGTGGGAATGACGCGGGGGAGCTGTTTTTT
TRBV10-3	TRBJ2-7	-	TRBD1	CAISDPADRGQNEQYF	TGTGCCATCAGTGACCCCGCCGACAGGGGGCAGAACGAGCAGTACTTC
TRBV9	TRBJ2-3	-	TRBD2	CASRSGLAGSTDTQYF	TGTGCCAGCAGGAGTGGGTTAGCGGGGAGCACAGATACGCAGTATTTT
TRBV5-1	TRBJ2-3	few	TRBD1	CASSLVQGVADTQYF	TGCGCCAGCAGCTTGGTGCAGGGGGTGGCAGATACGCAGTATTTT
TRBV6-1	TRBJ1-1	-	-	CASSERIRGTEAFF	TGTGCCAGCAGTGAAAGGATCAGAGGAACTGAAGCTTTCTTT
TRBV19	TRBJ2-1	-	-	CAVKSYNEQFF	TGTGCCGTCAAATCCTACAATGAGCAGTTCTTC
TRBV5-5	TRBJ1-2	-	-	CASSWSTGGYTF	TGTGCCAGCAGCTGGAGCACGGGGGGCTACACCTTC
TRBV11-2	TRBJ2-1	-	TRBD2	CASSWGGRRYNEQFF	TGTGCCAGCAGCTGGGGGGGGAGACGATACAATGAGCAGTTCTTC
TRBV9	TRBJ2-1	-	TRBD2	CASSVEGSGSSYNEQFF	TGTGCCAGCAGCGTAGAAGGTAGCGGGAGCTCCTACAATGAGCAGTTCTTC
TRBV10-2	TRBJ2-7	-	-	CASSRSAAYEQYF	TGCGCCAGCAGCCGATCAGCTGCCTACGAGCAGTACTTC
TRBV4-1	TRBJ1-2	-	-	CASSQVGRTYGYTF	TGCGCCAGCAGCCAAGTTGGACGTACCTATGGCTACACCTTC
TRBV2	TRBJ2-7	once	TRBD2	CASLGGAYEQYF	TGTGCCAGCCTGGGGGGGGCCTACGAGCAGTACTTC
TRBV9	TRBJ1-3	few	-	CASSSRLAFGDTIYF	TGTGCCAGCAGCTCCCGGCTAGCGTTCGGAGACACCATATATTTT
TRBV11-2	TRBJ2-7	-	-	CASRKISGTPTYEQYF	TGTGCCAGCAGGAAAATCTCTGGGACACCAACCTACGAGCAGTACTTC
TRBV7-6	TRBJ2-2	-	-	CASSQTRGTGELFF	TGTGCCAGCAGCCAAACCCGGGGAACCGGGGAGCTGTTTTTT
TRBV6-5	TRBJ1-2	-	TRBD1	CASSSRTGGDGYTF	TGTGCCAGCAGTTCCCGAACAGGGGGAGATGGCTACACCTTC
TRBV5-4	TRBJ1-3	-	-	CASSSQVTPLGNTIYF	TGTGCCAGCAGCTCCCAAGTCACACCTTTGGGAAACACCATATATTTT
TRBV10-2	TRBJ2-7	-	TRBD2	CASSDVLAGESYEQYF	TGCGCCAGCAGTGATGTACTAGCGGGAGAGAGCTACGAGCAGTACTTC
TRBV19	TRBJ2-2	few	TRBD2	CASSIGWLAGFTGELFF	TGTGCCAGTAGTATCGGGTGGCTAGCGGGATTCACCGGGGAGCTGTTTTTT
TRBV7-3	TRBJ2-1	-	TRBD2	CASSLGSPGLGSYNEQFF	TGTGCCAGCAGCTTGGGGAGTCCGGGACTAGGGTCCTACAATGAGCAGTTCTTC
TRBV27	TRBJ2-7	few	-	CASSHGTAASEQYF	TGTGCCAGCAGTCACGGGACCGCCGCCTCCGAGCAGTACTTC
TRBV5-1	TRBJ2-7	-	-	CASSLESFSEQYF	TGCGCCAGCAGCTTGGAGTCCTTTAGCGAGCAGTACTTC
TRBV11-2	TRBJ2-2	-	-	CASSLVGYSRELFF	TGTGCCAGCAGCTTAGTTGGGTATTCAAGGGAGCTGTTTTTT
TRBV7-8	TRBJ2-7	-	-	CASSSRARIGYEQYF	TGTGCCAGCAGCTCACGCGCCAGGATCGGCTACGAGCAGTACTTC
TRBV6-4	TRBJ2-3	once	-	CASSTGTHSSDTQYF	TGTGCCAGCAGCACCGGGACCCATAGCAGTGATACGCAGTATTTT
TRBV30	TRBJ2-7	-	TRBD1	CAWNTGQENYEQYF	TGTGCCTGGAATACGGGACAGGAAAACTACGAGCAGTACTTC
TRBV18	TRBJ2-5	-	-	CASSPKGGGETQYF	TGTGCCAGCTCACCAAAGGGAGGGGGAGAGACCCAGTACTTC
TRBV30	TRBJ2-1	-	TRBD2	CAWSVGSGSINEQFF	TGTGCCTGGAGTGTTGGTAGCGGGAGCATCAATGAGCAGTTCTTC
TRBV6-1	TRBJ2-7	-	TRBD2	CASSEARAGGHEQYF	TGTGCCAGCAGTGAAGCGCGAGCGGGAGGGCACGAGCAGTACTTC
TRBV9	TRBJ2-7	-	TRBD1	CASSVGQGTYEQYF	TGTGCCAGCAGCGTGGGACAGGGGACCTACGAGCAGTACTTC
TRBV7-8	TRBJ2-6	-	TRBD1	CASSPRTGGFSGANVLTF	TGTGCCAGCAGCCCAAGGACAGGGGGCTTCTCTGGGGCCAACGTCCTGACTTTC
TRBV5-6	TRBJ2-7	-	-	CASSLPPGGYEQYF	TGTGCCAGCAGCCTGCCGCCAGGGGGGTACGAGCAGTACTTC
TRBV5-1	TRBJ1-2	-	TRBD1	CASSLAAGGGGYTF	TGCGCCAGCAGCTTGGCGGCAGGGGGTGGAGGCTACACCTTC
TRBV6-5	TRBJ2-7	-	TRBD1	CASSFDRDYEQYF	TGTGCCAGCAGTTTCGACAGGGACTACGAGCAGTACTTC
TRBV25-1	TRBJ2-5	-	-	CASSEFQGGGAGETQYF	TGTGCCAGCAGTGAATTTCAGGGAGGGGGCGCTGGAGAGACCCAGTACTTC
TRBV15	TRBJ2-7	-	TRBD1	CATSRDRGGGEQYF	TGTGCCACCAGCAGGGACAGGGGTGGCGGCGAGCAGTACTTC
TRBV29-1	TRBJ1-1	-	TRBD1	CSVQRDRDTEAFF	TGCAGCGTTCAGAGGGACAGGGACACTGAAGCTTTCTTT
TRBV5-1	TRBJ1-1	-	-	CASSFSGTEAFF	TGCGCCAGCAGCTTTTCGGGGACTGAAGCTTTCTTT
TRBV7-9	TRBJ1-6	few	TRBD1	CASTLLPGQYNSPLHF	TGTGCCAGCACCCTACTACCGGGACAGTATAATTCACCCCTCCACTTT
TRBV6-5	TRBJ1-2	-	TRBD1	CASSDQGGGLGYTF	TGTGCCAGCAGTGATCAGGGGGGGGGATTAGGCTACACCTTC